Shown below are 10 T cell receptor beta chains from a single sample sequenced in a study of blood T cell repertoires in COVID-19. Sequencing was performed with immunoSEQ multiplex PCR; in TCRdb, only in-frame clones are kept and a portion is missing. The table has some 59,000 clones, approximately 91% seen once. The material sequenced was peripheral blood. The receptors derive from a man between 45 and 60 years old with acute or convalescent COVID-19.

The rearrangement links TRBV4-3 to TRBJ2-5, with TRBD2 identical over 14 bases. J was trimmed by 1 base and V by 4 bases; bases with no gene match: 2. The germline gives CDR1 LGHNA, CDR2 YSLEER. The CDR3 has 16 residues. The CDR3 DNA reads as TGCGCCAGCAGCCCCGGGACTAGCGGGGGCCAAGAGACCCAGTACTTC. It encodes CASSPGTSGGQETQYF.

This chain joins TRBV7-2 and TRBJ2-2, with 10 bases aligning to TRBD1. The ends lost 3 bases at V and 4 bases at J; junction bases unmatched: 8. CDR3 size: 17 residues. CDR1 and CDR2 from the germline V gene are SGHTA and FQGNSA. CDR3 nucleotides: TGTGCCAGCAGCTTTGGACAGGGGGGACCTGGCACCGGGGAGCTGTTTTTT. It is translated as CASSFGQGGPGTGELFF.

The rearrangement joins TRBV24-1 to TRBJ2-1; 12 bases match TRBD2. This CDR3 contains 15 residues. The germline CDR1 and CDR2 sequences are KGHDR and SFDVKD. Trimming removed 4 bases from V and 10 bases from J; junction bases left unmatched: 7. In DNA form, the CDR3 reads TGTGCCACCAGTGACGCTAGCGGGAGGGTAGGAGAGCAGTTCTTC. Its protein is CATSDASGRVGEQFF.

The chain recombines TRBV19 with TRBJ1-5, with 7 positions matching TRBD1. CDR1 is LNHDA, CDR2 SQIVND, per germline (reference sequence). There are 16 residues in the CDR3. Losses at the gene ends were 7 bases for V and 6 bases for J; bases not matched to a gene: 15. The CDR3 loop is CASTPQEGGMGQPQHF. The CDR3 DNA is TGTGCCAGTACTCCACAGGAAGGGGGCATGGGTCAGCCCCAGCATTTT.

CDR3 DNA: TGTGCCAGCAGCCTATCCTTAGCGGGGGTCTCCTACGAGCAGTACTTC. Amino acid sequence: CASSLSLAGVSYEQYF. V gene TRBV3-1 (or the pseudogene TRBV3-2) combines with J gene TRBJ2-7; 9 bases fit TRBD2. V trimming: 4 bases; J trimming: 0 bases; junction bases outside the gene matches: 7. This CDR3 spans 16 amino acids. The germline CDR1 and CDR2 sequences are LGHDT and YNNKEL (reference sequence).

This chain links TRBV7-2 with TRBJ2-7; 7 bases are shared with TRBD1. The CDR3 sequence is 17 residues long. Germline V gene sequence: CDR1 SGHTA, CDR2 FQGNSA. V trimming: 2 bases; J trimming: 1 base; junction bases outside the gene matches: 11. The CDR3 sequence is CASSLTLGQFTSYEQYF. The CDR3 DNA follows: TGTGCCAGCAGCTTAACCTTGGGACAGTTTACTTCCTACGAGCAGTACTTC.

The rearrangement uses TRBV7-9 and TRBJ2-1, with 9 bases aligning to TRBD2. With V trimmed by 4 bases and J by 7 bases, 8 bases remained unmatched. Germline loops: CDR1 SEHNR, CDR2 FQNEAQ (reference sequence). This CDR3 spans 15 amino acids. CDR3: CASSSAGLAWNEQFF. The CDR3, as DNA: TGTGCCAGCAGCTCTGCGGGACTAGCTTGGAATGAGCAGTTCTTC.

V and J are TRBV15 and TRBJ2-7; 11 positions match TRBD1. The germline V gene has CDR1 LNHNV and CDR2 YYDKDF (reference sequence). The CDR3 is made up of 15 amino acids. V was clipped by 5 bases and J by 3 bases; unmatched bases: 6. CDR3 amino acids: CATSPGTGGYYEQYF. The DNA of the CDR3 is TGTGCCACCAGCCCCGGGACAGGGGGTTACTACGAGCAGTACTTC.

This clone appeared once. CDR3 bases: TGTGCCAGTAGTATGGGACAGCGGCACTCCTACGAGCAGTACTTC. Translation gives CASSMGQRHSYEQYF. The chain carries TRBV19 and TRBJ2-7; 7 positions match TRBD1. CDR3 length equals 15 residues. From germline, CDR1 is LNHDA and CDR2 SQIVND (reference sequence). Losses at the gene ends were 3 bases for V and 0 bases for J; bases not matched to a gene: 5.

The chain carries TRBV24-1 and TRBJ2-1, with 11 bases aligning to TRBD1. Germline V gene data show CDR1 as KGHDR and CDR2 as SFDVKD. V lost 5 bases, J lost 6 bases, and 2 bases stayed unmatched. This CDR3 contains 14 residues. CDR3 nucleotides: TGTGCCACCAGTGGGACAGGGGGCGCCAATGAGCAGTTCTTC. Protein product: CATSGTGGANEQFF.